Sequencing of this T cell receptor (beta chain) was carried out in a study of early T cells in non-severe SARS-CoV-2 infection. Germline V gives CDR1 SEHNR, CDR2 FQNEAQ (reference sequence). CDR3 length: 13 residues. V lost 5 bases and J lost 9, with 14 bases in between. Remarks on this clonotype: Its target is unknown.

Whole-study results and caveats: Anti-spike CD8 specificities were favored by VDJdb matching, whose results missed private and CD4 specificities.

cDNA molecules, individually, were tagged with unique molecular identifiers. MiXCR, applied by TCRdb to the 5' RACE reads, yields one record per CDR3 protein. The top ten clones hold approximately 2.4% of a sample with about 100,000 distinct CDR3 sequences, about 12% of them seen once. The chain has TRBV7-9 and TRBJ2-1; D possibly matches TRBD1 or TRBD2 (6 bases each). Sequencing was performed on whole blood. The source of this sequence is an adult who was a healthcare worker with PCR-confirmed SARS-CoV-2 infection or an uninfected control (not recorded which). The DNA for the CDR3 is TGTGCCAGCAGCAGTTCCGGGGGCGGTGAGCAGTTCTTC. This translates into CASSSSGGGEQFF.